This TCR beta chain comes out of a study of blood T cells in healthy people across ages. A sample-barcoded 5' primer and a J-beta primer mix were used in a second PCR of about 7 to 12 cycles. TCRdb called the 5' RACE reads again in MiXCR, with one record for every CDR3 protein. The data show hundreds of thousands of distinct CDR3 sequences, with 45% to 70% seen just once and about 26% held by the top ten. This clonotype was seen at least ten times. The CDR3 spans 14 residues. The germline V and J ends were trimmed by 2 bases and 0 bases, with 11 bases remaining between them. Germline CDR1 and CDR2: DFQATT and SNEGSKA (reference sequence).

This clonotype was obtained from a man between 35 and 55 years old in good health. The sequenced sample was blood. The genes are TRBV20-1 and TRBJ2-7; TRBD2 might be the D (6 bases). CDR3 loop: CSARSRDSSYEQYF. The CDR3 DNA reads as TGCAGTGCTAGATCTCGGGACTCCTCCTACGAGCAGTACTTC.